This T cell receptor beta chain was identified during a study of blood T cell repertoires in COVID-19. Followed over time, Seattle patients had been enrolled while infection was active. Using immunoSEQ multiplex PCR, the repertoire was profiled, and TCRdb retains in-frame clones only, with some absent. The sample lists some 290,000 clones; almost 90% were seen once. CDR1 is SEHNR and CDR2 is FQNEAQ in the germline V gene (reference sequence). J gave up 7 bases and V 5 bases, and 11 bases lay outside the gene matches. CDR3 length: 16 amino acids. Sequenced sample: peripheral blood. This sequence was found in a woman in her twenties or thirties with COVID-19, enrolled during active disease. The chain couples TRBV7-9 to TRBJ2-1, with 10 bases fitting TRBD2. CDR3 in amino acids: CASSDLAGERRNEQFF. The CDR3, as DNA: TGTGCCAGCAGCGATCTAGCGGGAGAGCGGAGAAATGAGCAGTTCTTC.